One and the same sample provided the 22 T cell receptor beta chains below, sequenced in a study of molecular identifiers for immune sequencing clone quantification. TCRdb passed the PCR reads through MiXCR, listing each CDR3 protein once. The sample has under 600,000 distinct CDR3 sequences, around 23% seen once. Material for sequencing was naive CD8+ T cells from blood, with Jurkat cell RNA spiked in. Described subset: FACS-sorted CD8+CD4-CCR7+CD45RA+ naive T cells. Receptors originate from a human donor in good health. Some libraries in this study had Jurkat cell RNA spiked in.

This chain joins TRBV24-1 and TRBJ2-7; perhaps TRBD1 as D (5 bases). Trimming shortened V by 7 bases and J by 0 bases, and 6 bases separated the two germline ends. The CDR3 has 12 residues. The germline gives CDR1 KGHDR, CDR2 SFDVKD. CDR3 coding DNA: TGTGCCACCAGCCAGGGCTCCTACGAGCAGTACTTC. This encodes CATSQGSYEQYF.

This clonotype showed up just a few times. The rearrangement uses TRBV5-6 and TRBJ2-7, with a possible D match to TRBD2 (6 bases). Looked up from germline, CDR1 is SGHDT and CDR2 is YYEEEE. The CDR3 totals 13 residues. Trimming cost V 4 bases and J 2 bases, with 10 bases left between them. CDR3 coding DNA: TGTGCCAGCAGCAGACCGGGGGCCTACGAGCAGTACTTC. Its protein product is CASSRPGAYEQYF.

This clonotype has just a few counts. The chain has TRBV7-9 and TRBJ1-2; TRBD1 matches at 7 bases. The CDR3 runs to 17 residues. After removal of 4 bases from V and 7 bases from J, the junction contained 18 bases not matched to a gene. The germline gives CDR1 SEHNR, CDR2 FQNEAQ (reference sequence). The chain's CDR3 is CASSSTISDRRERGYTF. The CDR3 DNA sequence: TGTGCCAGCAGCTCCACCATCTCGGACAGGCGCGAACGTGGCTACACCTTC.

This clonotype was seen more than once but under ten times. This rearrangement joins TRBV7-9 to TRBJ2-1; 10 nucleotides align to TRBD2. The germline V gene has CDR1 SEHNR and CDR2 FQNEAQ (reference sequence). With 5 bases clipped from V and 3 bases from J, the junction kept 10 bases outside the gene matches. CDR3 length equals 17 residues. This chain's CDR3 is CASSRPGLAVNYNEQFF. The DNA of the CDR3 is TGTGCCAGCAGCCGACCCGGACTAGCGGTAAACTACAATGAGCAGTTCTTC.

V usage is TRBV5-6 and J usage is TRBJ2-5, with 11 bases matching TRBD1. Trimming at V came to 4 bases and at J to 2 bases, leaving 4 bases not matched to a gene. CDR1 and CDR2 (germline): SGHDT, YYEEEE. The CDR3 is 15 residues long. The CDR3 is CASSGGQGDQETQYF. DNA for the CDR3: TGTGCCAGCAGCGGGGGACAGGGGGATCAAGAGACCCAGTACTTC.

The gene calls are TRBV11-3 and TRBJ2-7, with D possibly being TRBD2 (6 bases). The CDR3 covers 15 residues. With 6 bases removed from V and 6 bases from J, the gap between germline ends came to 21 bases. Germline V gene lookup returns CDR1 SGHNT and CDR2 YENEEA. CDR3 residues: CASRHAGRKNLEQYF. DNA of the CDR3: TGTGCCAGCAGACATGCGGGGCGGAAGAATCTCGAGCAGTACTTC. The variable domain in full, completed from reference TRBV11-3 and TRBJ2-7, reads EAGVVQSPRYKIIEKKQPVAFWCNPISGHNTLYWYLQNLGQGPELLIRYENEEAVDDSQLPKDRFSAERLKGVDSTLKIQPAELGDSAVYLCASRHAGRKNLEQYFGPGTRLTVT.

The CDR3, as DNA: TGTGCCAGCAGCTTAGTCGGGAAGCAGTACTTC. As protein: CASSLVGKQYF. The J gene is TRBJ2-7, the V gene TRBV11-2; possible D gene TRBD2, 5 bases. CDR1 SGHAT and CDR2 FQNNGV come from the germline V gene. Deletions cut 1 base from V and 8 bases from J, with 6 bases between. This CDR3 has 11 residues.

On this clonotype itself: Germline is not matched at one junction end, which may reflect a read error. This chain joins TRBV5-8 and TRBJ2-5; TRBD1 agrees at 9 bases. The germline V gene has CDR1 SGHTS and CDR2 YDEGEE. CDR3 length: 15 residues. The CDR3 here is CASSSQGADQDTQYF. CDR3 sequence (DNA): TGTGCCAGCAGCTCACAGGGGGCGGACCAAGATACCCAGTACTTC.

A note on this clonotype: A much bigger clone sits one base away, suggesting this may be a read error. The rearrangement links TRBV4-2 to TRBJ2-7; D remains unclear. Per germline, CDR1 LGHNA and CDR2 YNFKEQ. Between the trimmed V and J ends, which lost 3 bases and 0 bases, there was a span of 15 bases. This CDR3 region has 16 residues. CDR3 sequence reads: CASSQEQRPRSYEQYF. The DNA for the CDR3 is TGTGCCAGCAGCCAGGAACAGAGACCGCGCTCCTACGAGCAGTACTTC.

This clonotype was picked up a small number of times. The chain has TRBV6-5 and TRBJ1-6; possible D gene TRBD1, 6 bases. CDR1 and CDR2 from the germline V gene are MNHEY and SVGAGI. CDR3 size: 14 residues. The V end was cut by 5 bases, the J end by 11 bases, with 16 bases between. CDR3 DNA: TGTGCCAGCAGTGACGGGACACGAATCGCACCCCTCCACTTT. Its translation is CASSDGTRIAPLHF.

The chain is built from TRBV3-1 and TRBJ1-1; 10 nucleotides line up with TRBD1. The germline V gene has CDR1 LGHDT and CDR2 YNNKEL (reference sequence). CDR3 size: 18 residues. Trimming cost V 5 bases and J 0 bases; bases outside gene matches: 12. Here the CDR3 DNA reads TGTGCCAGCAGCGAGATACCCCGACAGGGGGCACTGAACACTGAAGCTTTCTTT. It translates to CASSEIPRQGALNTEAFF.

This clonotype was detected ten times or more. Here the CDR3 DNA reads TGTGCCAGCAGCCCGGAGGATGAAGCTAGCGGGGACTCCTACGAGCAGTACTTC. Protein sequence: CASSPEDEASGDSYEQYF. The J gene is TRBJ2-7, the V gene TRBV7-9; TRBD2 matches at 9 bases. The V and J ends lost 5 bases and 0 bases, in that order; junction bases with no gene match: 14. This CDR3 has 18 residues. The germline V gene encodes CDR1 SEHNR and CDR2 FQNEAQ (reference sequence). The full variable domain, its missing parts supplied by reference TRBV7-9 and TRBJ2-7, is DTGVSQNPRHKITKRGQNVTFRCDPISEHNRLYWYRQTLGQGPEFLTYFQNEAQLEKSRLLSDRFSAERPKGSFSTLEIQRTEQGDSAMYLCASSPEDEASGDSYEQYFGPGTRLTVT.

This clonotype has ten or more counts. The chain employs TRBV6-2 or TRBV6-3 and TRBJ1-1; no definite D call. V lost 2 bases, J lost 1 base, and 5 bases lay in between. Germline V gene sequence: CDR1 MNHEY, CDR2 SVGEGT. CDR3 length equals 13 residues. CDR3 sequence: CASSYAQNTEAFF. CDR3 DNA: TGTGCCAGCAGTTACGCGCAGAACACTGAAGCTTTCTTT.

With regard to this clonotype: Being one base from a much bigger clone, this may be a read error. V is TRBV19 and J is TRBJ2-7; D unclear. The germline V gene has CDR1 LNHDA and CDR2 SQIVND (reference sequence). CDR3 length: 13 residues. Trimming stripped 5 bases from V and 3 bases from J, with 11 bases between. Written as DNA, the CDR3 is TGTGCCAGTAGTCCAATTAGTGTCTACGAGCAGTACTTC. It is translated as CASSPISVYEQYF.

This clonotype was seen more than once but under ten times. A much larger clonotype is one base distant, so this may be a read error. V usage is TRBV5-3 and J usage is TRBJ2-3; 7 bases line up with TRBD2. Being an ORF, TRBV5-3 has a function that is uncertain. The CDR3 totals 16 residues. CDR3 coding DNA: TGTGCCAGCAGCGTTCGACTAGCCCCTAGCACAAATACGCAGTATTTT. Amino acids: CASSVRLAPSTNTQYF.

Remarks on this clonotype: One junction end does not reproduce the germline sequence, and a read error may be involved. The V gene is TRBV28, the J gene TRBJ2-7, with 8 bases matching TRBD1. Germline CDR1 reads MDHEN; CDR2 reads SYDVKM. This CDR3 comprises 16 residues. CDR3: CASSLFQGAESYEQNF. The CDR3 region has the DNA TGTGCCAGCAGTTTATTCCAGGGGGCCGAATCCTACGAGCAGAACTTC.

This rearrangement joins TRBV18 to TRBJ2-3; 10 nucleotides align to TRBD2. The CDR3 covers 13 residues. J gave up 15 bases and V 3 bases, and 9 bases lay outside the gene matches. CDR1 and CDR2 (germline): KGHSH, LQKENI. CDR3 residues: CASSPPTSGDKYF. CDR3 DNA: TGTGCCAGCTCACCCCCAACTAGCGGGGACAAATATTTT.

The rearrangement uses TRBV19 and TRBJ2-3; 9 bases match TRBD2. Germline V lookup: CDR1 LNHDA, CDR2 SQIVND (reference sequence). With V trimmed by 3 bases and J by 4 bases, 11 bases remained unmatched. The CDR3 spans 17 residues. CDR3 in DNA: TGTGCCAGTAGTATCCGTAGGGCTAGCGGGGTTTCAGATACGCAGTATTTT. Its translation is CASSIRRASGVSDTQYF.

This clonotype has only a few counts. V is TRBV6-2 or TRBV6-3 and J is TRBJ2-7; tentatively, D is TRBD1 (6 bases). V lost 6 bases and J lost 0, with 12 bases in between. Germline loops: CDR1 MNHEY, CDR2 SVGEGT. The CDR3 is made up of 14 amino acids. The CDR3 coding sequence is TGTGCCAGCAGCCAGGGGTCCCGCTCCTACGAGCAGTACTTC. It translates to CASSQGSRSYEQYF.

This clonotype was counted between two and nine times. This sequence joins TRBV19 and TRBJ2-5; D remains ambiguous. The germline V and J ends were trimmed by 0 bases and 1 base, with 9 bases remaining between them. CDR1 is LNHDA, CDR2 SQIVND, per germline (reference sequence). The CDR3 runs 15 residues. CDR3 in DNA: TGTGCCAGTAGTATAGATGACGACCCCCAAGAGACCCAGTACTTC. Amino acid sequence: CASSIDDDPQETQYF.

This clonotype came up a few times. The J gene is TRBJ1-1, the V gene TRBV25-1; TRBD1 agrees at 9 bases. The trim removed 7 bases at V and 5 bases at J, leaving 8 bases unmatched. CDR3 length equals 14 residues. Germline CDR1 reads MGHDK; CDR2 reads SYGVNS. The CDR3 protein is CASTPTGGGTEAFF. Here the CDR3 DNA reads TGTGCCAGCACCCCGACAGGGGGGGGGACTGAAGCTTTCTTT.

This chain joins TRBV3-1 and TRBJ2-6; D is unresolved. The V end was cut by 8 bases, the J end by 2 bases, with 10 bases between. Germline V gene lookup returns CDR1 LGHDT and CDR2 YNNKEL (reference sequence). The CDR3 sequence is 14 residues long. In DNA, the CDR3 is TGTGCCAGCCGCCCCGAGACTGGGGCCAACGTCCTGACTTTC. Translation gives CASRPETGANVLTF.